A selection of T cell receptor beta chains follows, all from one sample in a study of shared clonotypes between healthy human individuals. Assay: immunoSEQ multiplex PCR; the TCRdb copy retains only in-frame clones and omits some. The sample shows approximately 1.5 million clones, approximately 98% of them seen only once. Sequencing was done on a sample of naive CD4+ T cells sorted from blood. Every receptor here comes from a man aged 25-40 years in good health. The CDR3 runs from the conserved cysteine through the conserved F or W. Each record gives: D gene, CDR3 length, V gene, J gene, clone size, CDR3 DNA, CDR3 protein. A D gene is named only where the DNA matches it firmly. The size of a clone is reported for some rows only, either as once, few or many, or as a class for expanded clones.

.,16,TRBV5-1,TRBJ2-3,.,TGCGCCAGCAGCCCACCACTAGCCGGGGGCACAGATACGCAGTATTTT,CASSPPLAGGTDTQYF
.,15,TRBV5-5,TRBJ2-3,.,TGTGCCAGCAGCTTGGGTCTTTCAAGCACAGATACGCAGTATTTT,CASSLGLSSTDTQYF
.,12,TRBV6-1,TRBJ2-7,once,TGTGCCAGCAGTGGGAGAGCCTACGAGCAGTACTTC,CASSGRAYEQYF
TRBD1,13,TRBV10-3,TRBJ2-7,.,TGTGCCATCCGGGACAGGGGACCGGGGGAGCAGTACTTC,CAIRDRGPGEQYF
.,17,TRBV28,TRBJ2-1,.,TGTGCCAGCAGTTCTAAACGTTTGGGACTTCCATACAATGAGCAGTTCTTC,CASSSKRLGLPYNEQFF
TRBD1,12,TRBV28,TRBJ2-7,.,TGTGCCAGCAGTCCACCAGGGGGATCGCAGTACTTC,CASSPPGGSQYF
TRBD1,17,TRBV5-1,TRBJ2-1,.,TGCGCCAGCAGCTGGGACAGGGGAATGATGTCCTACAATGAGCAGTTCTTC,CASSWDRGMMSYNEQFF
TRBD1,16,TRBV5-1,TRBJ1-1,.,TGCGCCAGCAGCTTAGGGACAGGGGATAATCTTCCTGAAGCTTTCTTT,CASSLGTGDNLPEAFF
TRBD2,15,TRBV11-2,TRBJ2-1,.,TGTGCCAGCAGCTTAGGGGGCGGGAGCTACAATGAGCAGTTCTTC,CASSLGGGSYNEQFF
.,13,TRBV18,TRBJ2-7,once,TGTGCCAGCTCACCACCGGCGGCCTACGAGCAGTACTTC,CASSPPAAYEQYF
.,14,TRBV2,TRBJ2-7,.,TGTGCCAGCAAGGCTGGGAACAGTCTCTACGAGCAGTACTTC,CASKAGNSLYEQYF
.,15,TRBV18,TRBJ2-7,.,TGTGCCAGCTCACCACTCCCCGGACTAAGCTACGAGCAGTACTTC,CASSPLPGLSYEQYF
TRBD1,15,TRBV29-1,TRBJ2-7,.,TGCAGCGCGTCGACAGGGTCCGACCTCACCTACGAGCAGTACTTC,CSASTGSDLTYEQYF
.,15,TRBV5-8,TRBJ1-2,.,TGTGCCAGCAGCCCTTATGCGAGCGCTAACTATGGCTACACCTTC,CASSPYASANYGYTF
.,14,TRBV7-9,TRBJ2-7,.,TGTGCCAGCAGCTTAGGACAGGCAAACTACGAGCAGTACTTC,CASSLGQANYEQYF
.,14,TRBV11-2,TRBJ2-7,.,TGTGCCAGCAGCTTAACCCCAGCAAACTACGAGCAGTACTTC,CASSLTPANYEQYF
.,15,TRBV4-3,TRBJ1-2,.,TGCGCCAGCAGCCGAGCGGGGGGAGGTAACTATGGCTACACCTTC,CASSRAGGGNYGYTF
.,16,TRBV28,TRBJ2-7,.,TGTGCCAGCAGTTTAGGGGGGACAGTCGACTTCTACGAGCAGTACTTC,CASSLGGTVDFYEQYF
TRBD1,13,TRBV5-1,TRBJ1-1,.,TGCGCCAGCAGCAACGGACAGGGGGCGCTGGGTTTCTTT,CASSNGQGALGFF
TRBD2,13,TRBV29-1,TRBJ2-1,few,TGCAGCGAAGGACTAGTTAACTACAATGAGCAGTTCTTC,CSEGLVNYNEQFF
.,13,TRBV7-9,TRBJ1-2,.,TGTGCCAGCAGCTGGGCAGCGAACAATGGCTACACCTTC,CASSWAANNGYTF
.,14,TRBV18,TRBJ1-5,.,TGTGCCAGCTCGCACGGACACTACAATCAGCCCCAGCATTTT,CASSHGHYNQPQHF
TRBD1,13,TRBV6-1,TRBJ2-7,.,TGTGCCAGCAGTGATGGACAGGATGACGAGCAGTACTTC,CASSDGQDDEQYF
TRBD2,16,TRBV7-8,TRBJ2-1,.,TGTGCCAGCAGCTTATTTAGCGGGAGCTCCTACAATGAGCAGTTCTTC,CASSLFSGSSYNEQFF
TRBD2,15,TRBV19,TRBJ2-1,once,TGTGCCAGTAGTATAAGACTAGCGGGAGACAATGAGCAGTTCTTC,CASSIRLAGDNEQFF
.,13,TRBV18,TRBJ2-1,.,TGTGCCAGCTCACCACAGATAGACACAGAGCAGTTCTTC,CASSPQIDTEQFF
.,17,TRBV2,TRBJ2-2,.,TGTGCCAGCAGCGGCATGGGTAGGCGGGAAAACACCGGGGAGCTGTTTTTT,CASSGMGRRENTGELFF
.,12,TRBV11-2,TRBJ2-7,.,TGTGCCAGCAGCTTGAGCTCCTACGAGCAGTACTTC,CASSLSSYEQYF
TRBD2,15,TRBV5-8,TRBJ2-5,.,TGTGCCAGCAGCTTGGTTGGTAGCGGGAAAGAGACCCAGTACTTC,CASSLVGSGKETQYF
.,13,TRBV7-9,TRBJ2-1,.,TGTGCCAGCAGCTTAGCGAGGTCCACCAGGCAGTTCTTC,CASSLARSTRQFF
TRBD1,14,TRBV6-5,TRBJ2-7,.,TGTGCCAGCAGTTACAGGGGGCAGGTGGGCGAGCAGTACTTC,CASSYRGQVGEQYF
.,15,TRBV5-4,TRBJ2-5,.,TGTGCCAGCAGCTCATCCGGACGGAACCAAGAGACCCAGTACTTC,CASSSSGRNQETQYF
.,14,TRBV28,TRBJ1-4,.,TGTGCCAGCAGCACTCCGGGCCTTAATGAAAAACTGTTTTTT,CASSTPGLNEKLFF
.,12,TRBV30,TRBJ2-1,.,TGTGCCTGGAGTACTGGGGACAATGAGCAGTTCTTC,CAWSTGDNEQFF
TRBD1,18,TRBV5-4,TRBJ1-1,.,TGTGCCAGCAGCGCCGGACAGGGGGCGTTCGGCGGGTACACTGAAGCTTTCTTT,CASSAGQGAFGGYTEAFF
TRBD1,14,TRBV5-1,TRBJ2-5,.,TGCGCCAGCAGCACAGGGACAGGGGAGGAGACCCAGTACTTC,CASSTGTGEETQYF
.,11,TRBV10-3,TRBJ1-1,.,TGTGCCACACGGTCCTGGGAGGAAGCTTTCTTT,CATRSWEEAFF
.,12,TRBV5-4,TRBJ2-1,.,TGTGCCAGCAGCGGGCCTGAGAATGAGCAGTTCTTC,CASSGPENEQFF
TRBD1,15,TRBV5-1,TRBJ2-1,.,TGCGCCAGCAGGGCACAGGGGGACTCCTACAATGAGCAGTTCTTC,CASRAQGDSYNEQFF